This TCR beta chain was documented in a study of blood T cell repertoires in COVID-19. V shed 2 bases, J shed 2 bases, and the junction held 3 bases outside the gene matches. Germline V gene data show CDR1 as MNHNS and CDR2 as SASEGT. The CDR3 loop spans 14 amino acids. This clone is a singleton in its sample. Measured with immunoSEQ multiplex PCR; TCRdb has only the in-frame clones, and not every one. The repertoire has roughly 230,000 clones, roughly 89% of them found once; the top ten carry approximately 4.6%. The chain carries TRBV6-1 and TRBJ2-7; 7 bases line up with TRBD1. This TCR came from a woman in her forties who had recovered from COVID-19. The sequenced material came from peripheral blood. In DNA form, the CDR3 reads TGTGCCAGCAGTGAAAGGACAGGTACCTACGAGCAGTACGTC. This codes for CASSERTGTYEQYV.